This record covers a single TCR beta chain. Its specific antigen is unknown. Per-nucleotide qualities are absent, and no much larger clonotype sits a single base away. This entry comes from a study of cytomegalovirus exposure and HLA in healthy donors (dated by TCRdb to the late 2010s). As for the study more broadly: An earlier analysis of around 600 of the donors reported 250 to 300 Gb of sequence data and about 100 million unique TCR beta sequences from 150 million to 200 million T cells. About 330 gigabases of sequencing data and 91 million or so unique TCR sequences made up an early release that covered around 640 HLA-typed donors. Of the 300 to 450 genotyped donors, 65% to 90% fell in the genetic ancestry cluster associated with self-reported Caucasian donors. The aim of the study was to test whether cataloging public T cell receptors could identify signatures of past pathogen exposure. The study profiled the T cell repertoires of hundreds of subjects by immunosequencing and related them to cytomegalovirus serostatus. Besides the first cohort of some 670 subjects, a separate validation cohort made up of 120 different subjects was used. To predict cytomegalovirus infection status, the study combined high-throughput TCR immunosequencing, statistical association of individual TCRs with disease status, and machine learning. A later analysis re-analyzed previously published TCR beta repertoires from approximately 670 donors and added high-resolution HLA genotyping to study TCR occurrence patterns. In the later analysis, no new phenotypic data were used to find candidate immune exposures; instead, reliance was placed on TCR beta sequences and their occurrence across donors. An earlier analysis of approximately 580 of the donors used high-throughput TCR beta sequencing to judge whether each TCR beta V gene segment behaved as functional or pseudogenic. Donor age, sex, ethnicity and CMV serostatus were compiled alongside the repertoire data. A later genetic analysis used genome-wide SNP genotypes for about 60% of the 666 donors, treating that subset as a discovery cohort. Every repertoire in the discovery cohort had been generated on one and the same sequencing platform. Class I and class II HLA loci were covered by the typing at four-digit resolution. Typing coverage differed by locus: A, B, C, DRB1 and DQB1 were typed in about 620-640 donors, DQA1 in 522, DPA1 in some 570, and DPB1 in approximately 450. A few DR-DQ haplotypes were treated as single units for association and clustering because of strong linkage in the cohort. Across 300 to 500 genotyped donors of the cohort, an average of approximately 240,000 unique TCR beta nucleotide sequences per donor were sequenced, and around 19% of those sequences were non-productive.

The cohort comprised around 700 healthy bone marrow donors. At the time of sampling, every cohort member was nominally healthy, though immune exposures that went unrecorded were likely present. CMV serostatus was recorded as positive for 250 to 300 and negative for about 50% of the roughly 670 cohort members, whereas no CMV serostatus was recorded for the donor in question. Each donor provided a peripheral blood sample, and peripheral blood mononuclear cells were used for TCR beta sequencing. The Qiagen DNeasy Blood Extraction Kit was used to extract genomic DNA from the blood cell samples. Libraries came from the immunoSEQ multiplex PCR assay. For the multiplex PCR, a mixture combining 60 forward primers for TCR Vbeta segments and 13 reverse primers for TCR Jbeta segments was used. The CDR3 region of rearranged TCR beta genes was amplified from genomic DNA with a multiplex PCR assay. The Illumina HiSeq System was used to sequence the amplified TCR beta libraries as 87-base-pair reads. As for the authors' bioinformatics: A later analysis counted about 80 million unique TCR beta chains across the 666 repertoires, and around 9.9 million of these chains were shared by at least two donors. Raw reads were error-corrected and collapsed into unique sequences by a nearest-neighbor algorithm in which closely related sequences were merged to remove PCR and sequencing errors. CDR3 sequences were aligned to IMGT reference sequences to assign V, D and J gene segments. Each retained sequence needed at least a six-nucleotide match to both a V gene segment and a J gene segment. Rearrangements were called productive when the CDR3 lacked stop codons and stayed in frame with V and J; all others were non-productive. CDR3 was defined according to IMGT convention as the region running from the second conserved V-encoded cysteine to the conserved J-encoded phenylalanine. The earlier analysis of about 530 of the donors excluded any sequence lacking an unambiguous match to a single V gene segment. An earlier analysis of approximately 590 of the donors classified V segments as functional when productive rearrangements were above 56.7% and as segregating when the standard deviation between donors was above 5%. A statistical classification framework was built for diagnosing cytomegalovirus status from the catalog of TCR beta chain sequences. V and J gene assignment, in a later analysis, came from comparing TCR nucleotide sequences with IMGT/GENE-DB human TR gene sequences. In a later analysis, CDR3 sequences and most-parsimonious VDJ recombination scenarios were assigned using the TCRdist pipeline. In a later analysis, every TCR beta chain was defined by the combination of its CDR3 amino acid sequence and its V-gene family, and reads without a unique V-gene family were dropped. A later analysis removed 592 highly shared, low-generation-probability nucleotide sequences to deal with suspected cross-contamination and a sequencing artifact. A later analysis calculated a clonal expansion index for each public chain from normalized within-repertoire ranks of inferred template counts. In a later analysis, generation probabilities were computed using a VDJ recombination model fitted to out-of-frame rearrangements, and the results were checked against IGoR. In a later analysis, TCR-TCR, TCR-HLA and TCR-CMV co-occurrence was scored with hypergeometric tests, and a repertoire-size bias correction was applied to TCR pairs. In a later analysis, false discovery rates were estimated by permuting HLA or CMV assignments 20 times. In a later analysis, co-occurring TCRs were grouped using DBSCAN, with TCRdist sequence similarity added in when clustering inside HLA-allele-positive subsets. Repertoires with fewer than 30,000 or more than 120,000 public chains, plus five repertoires with anomalous nucleotide sharing, were excluded from co-occurrence clustering. This immuneACCESS table, as held by TCRdb, lists in-frame sequences with V and J called but not all clones. Of the missing ones, under half trace to an unresolved V gene in checked studies; the others have no known cause. V, J and clone size were drawn from that table, and D and trimming were deduced from the DNA. Across this sample there are 200,000 to 250,000 clones, with more than 75% seen only once. The ten largest clonotypes hold 1.3% of the sample.

Paper-wide results and their limitations: At a false discovery rate of 0.05, a later analysis linked approximately 18,000 TCR beta sequences to specific HLA alleles. It was suggested by the authors that the approach could potentially be generalized to other disease states and immunological phenotypes. A few of the identified cytomegalovirus-associated TCR beta chains were confirmed in vitro to be specific for cytomegalovirus antigens. Linkage disequilibrium might explain the correlated functional status among segregating V segments, but an unknown experimental factor could not be ruled out. In a later analysis, most CMV-associated TCR beta chains were found to appear HLA-restricted, with HLA associations seemingly driven largely by CMV exposure. Compared with equally common non-associated chains, HLA-associated TCR beta chains in a later analysis were more clonally expanded and had lower generation probabilities. Assigning TCR associations to individual alleles was difficult when HLA alleles, especially DR and DQ, strongly co-occurred. In a later analysis, the rate of TCR association differed among HLA loci, with DRB1 alleles having the most associated TCRs and HLA-C alleles having the fewest. A further reported finding was that TCR beta sequences accurately predicted the HLA-A and HLA-B alleles for most subjects in the first cohort. Roughly uniform sequencing depth across donors was assumed in presence/absence analyses, although this assumption may not hold. Some IMGT-functional V segments, including TRBV6-2 and TRBV6-3, could not be distinguished by the 87-base-pair reads and were therefore excluded. The classifier was reported to diagnose cytomegalovirus status with high specificity and sensitivity in both the original cohort and the validation cohort. In a later analysis, several top co-occurrence clusters were reported to appear linked to parvovirus B19, influenza, CMV and Epstein-Barr virus. CMV serostatus was the only immune exposure information available for the cohort. A cluster of highly shared sequence variants was judged likely to represent a technical artifact of the sequencing pipeline. In a later genetic analysis, a missense DCLRE1C variant was associated with V-gene and J-gene trimming of TCR beta chains, and the association was replicated in an independent cohort. Because HLA typing was missing for some donors at each locus, association tests included only the typed subset. In an earlier analysis of more than 450 of the donors, most TCR beta V segments were observed in productive rearrangements about 90% or about 30% of the time, broadly matching IMGT annotations. Most TCR sequences were observed very rarely across donors, whereas some public TCRs were present in many individuals. Compared with the roughly 700-donor mean, donors in an Asian-associated ancestry cluster had fewer N-insertions in productive TCRs, according to a later genetic analysis. In the study, 164 TCR beta chains were listed as associated with cytomegalovirus. Some 15 rarely observed V segments, including chromosome 9 orphons, were excluded from the earlier analysis of about 600 of the donors because counts were too low. This cohort had only TCR beta chains sequenced, and the lack of alpha or paired-chain data limited which features could be detected.

V is pruned by 5 bases and J by 5 bases, leaving 8 bases of the junction without a gene match. The CDR3 sequence holds 15 residues, the cysteine and phenylalanine included. Of the read, only the CDR3 DNA is kept; its 45 bases are in frame from base 1. Per the germline V gene (reference sequence), LNHDA is the CDR1 and SQIVND is the CDR2. The sequenced material came from PBMCs. The sequence links TRBV19 to TRBJ1-5, with TRBD1 matching 8 junction bases. The receptor was derived from a human donor in good health. The CDR3 protein: CASSRGRGPDQPQHF. Read as DNA, the sequence is TGTGCCAGTAGTCGCGGCAGGGGGCCCGATCAGCCCCAGCATTTT.